The present T cell receptor beta chain was sequenced within a study of response to subunit inactivated influenza vaccine (dated by TCRdb to between 2017 and 2018). About the full investigation: Deep quantitative profiling of the T cell receptor repertoire was used in the study to follow responses to a trivalent subunit inactivated influenza vaccine. General study outcomes and caveats: It was suggested by the authors that each seasonal influenza vaccination may recruit only a limited number of new T cells.

Measured from the cysteine to the phenylalanine, the CDR3 is 13 residues long. Just CDR3 DNA is preserved here, 39 bases in frame from base 1. Via the germline V gene, CDR1 is SGHTA and CDR2 FQGNSA. Relative to germline, V is 5 bases shorter and J is 1 base shorter, with 8 bases between their ends. This clonotype has a count of ten or more. The antigen it recognizes is unknown. No per-base quality is available; no much larger clone lies one base away. The method behind the library was RT-PCR. These reads were obtained on an Illumina HiSeq 2500. TCRdb trimmed public reads at Q25 via fastp, called clones via MiXCR and kept in-frame beta chains. Entries are consolidated by CDR3 protein sequence, retaining the most common genes and DNA. Recorded for this sample are around 600,000 distinct CDR3 sequences; about 11% of them occurred a single time. The leading ten clones occupy 9.5% to 11% of the sample. The same data also went into a second study, on T cells expressing NK-cell markers. From the second report: 5'RACE template switching, by which a universal primer site and unique molecular identifiers were added, was used to make TCR beta cDNA libraries. In sorted CD3+CD56+NKG2C+, CD3+CD56+NKG2C- and CD3+CD56-NKG2C+ T-cell subsets from eight or nine donors, TCR beta-chain repertoires were profiled. Seven of the eight sequenced donors were HCMV-seropositive and one was HCMV-seronegative. To restrict sorting to alphabetaTCR-expressing T cells, an anti-gammadeltaTCR antibody was added in several experiments. For six donors, the dominant CD3+CD56+NKG2C+ clonotypes were among the top 10 CD8+ clonotypes and accounted for about 1.0-7.0% of CD8+ T cells. Those dominant clonotypes were again the most abundant among CD3+CD56-NKG2C+ cells in a few donors, at roughly 25-60.1%. It remained unclear whether the expanded NKG2C-expressing T cell clones were specific for HCMV antigens. The study sequenced eight donors, all healthy volunteers chosen at random: three men and five women. HCMV-specific IgG was detected in serum with a commercial ELISA kit to determine HCMV serostatus. Peripheral blood mononuclear cells were isolated from blood by Ficoll density gradient centrifugation. For five to seven donors, unsorted PBMC were also used to sequence bulk peripheral blood T-cell repertoires. Priming for cDNA synthesis came from the TCR beta constant segment, and two successive PCR amplification steps followed. Illumina HiSeq 2000/2500, MiSeq or NextSeq was used to sequence libraries as 2 x 150 bp reads. Reads were demultiplexed and grouped by UMI with MIGEC, and clonotypes were assembled and quantified with MiTCR. To remove erroneous sequences, TCR cDNA sequences were retained only when supported by two or more reads. The tcR package was used for downstream repertoire analysis, with clonotypes matched between fractions based on CDR3 nucleotide sequence plus V segment. Antigen specificity was annotated against VDJdb with VDJmatch, allowing one amino acid substitution in CDR3.

Sequencing used PBMCs from blood, obtained on the day of vaccination. This sequence uses TRBV7-2 and TRBJ1-1; no confident D gene assignment can be made. The source is a man aged 50 to 60 who received an inactivated influenza vaccine. Donor details come from another sample of the same person, matched by shared clones. The nucleotides read TGTGCCAGCAGCCCGTGGGAGAACACTGAAGCTTTCTTT. Translated, it reads CASSPWENTEAFF.